The 4 T cell receptor beta chains listed next were all sequenced from one sample in a study of CD8+CD57+ T cells in acquired aplastic anemia. Genomic DNA served as template for TCR beta VDJ and CDR3 profiling. MiXCR, run by TCRdb on the reads, gives a single entry per CDR3 protein. The table records 180,000 or so distinct CDR3 sequences, less than 65% of them present only once. Those patients picked for sequencing had displayed CD8+CD57+ cell expansion on flow cytometry. Source material: sorted CD4+, CD8+, or CD8+CD57+ T cells (not recorded which) from PBMCs. These receptors were obtained from a human donor with aplastic anemia.

The chain recombines TRBV20-1 with TRBJ1-6; D unclear. CDR1 is DFQATT, CDR2 SNEGSKA, per germline (reference sequence). The CDR3 covers 13 residues. The ends were cut back, 3 bases at V and 13 bases at J, with 16 bases in the middle. CDR3: CSASPPEGLPLHF. CDR3 sequence (DNA): TGCAGTGCTAGCCCTCCGGAGGGTCTGCCCCTCCACTTT.

Points on this clonotype: Germline is not matched at one junction end, which may reflect a read error. The V and J genes are TRBV13 and TRBJ2-5; 7 bases line up with TRBD2. CDR1 is PRHDT and CDR2 is FYEKMQ in the germline V gene (reference sequence). The CDR3 loop spans 11 amino acids. The CDR3: CASSSRTGGEF. CDR3 DNA: TGTGCCAGCAGCTCGAGGACGGGGGGAGAGTTC.

The genes are TRBV29-1 and TRBJ2-5; tentatively, D is TRBD2 (6 bases). Germline-derived CDR1 and CDR2 are SQVTM and ANQGSEA. This CDR3 is 12 amino acids long. CDR3 DNA: TGCACCGCCGGCGGGGTCCAAGAGACCCAGTACTTC. Translation gives CTAGGVQETQYF.

This clonotype occurred many times. The chain recombines TRBV7-3 with TRBJ1-1, with D possibly being TRBD1 (6 bases). In germline, CDR1 is SGHTA, CDR2 FQGTGA. V was shortened by 4 bases and J by 2 bases, with 14 bases between the two germline ends. The CDR3 spans 15 residues. The CDR3 coding sequence is TGTGCCAGCAGCTCCGACGGGGGGCTAAACACTGAAGCTTTCTTT. Translating gives CASSSDGGLNTEAFF.